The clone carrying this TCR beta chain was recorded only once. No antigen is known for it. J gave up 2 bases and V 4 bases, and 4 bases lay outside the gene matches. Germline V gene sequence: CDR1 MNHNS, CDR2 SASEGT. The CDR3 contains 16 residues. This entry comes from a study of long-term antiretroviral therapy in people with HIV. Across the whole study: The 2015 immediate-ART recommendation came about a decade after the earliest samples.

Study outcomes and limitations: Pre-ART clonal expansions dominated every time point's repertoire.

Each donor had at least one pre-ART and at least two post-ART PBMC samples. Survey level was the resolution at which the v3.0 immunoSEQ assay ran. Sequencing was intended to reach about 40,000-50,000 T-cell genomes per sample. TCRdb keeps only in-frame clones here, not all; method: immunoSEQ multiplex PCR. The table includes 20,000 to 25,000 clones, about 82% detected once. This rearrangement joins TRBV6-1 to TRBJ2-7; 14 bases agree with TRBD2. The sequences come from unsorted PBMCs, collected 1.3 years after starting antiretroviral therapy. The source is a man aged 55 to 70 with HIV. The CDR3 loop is CASSAGLAGDTYEQYF. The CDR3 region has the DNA TGTGCCAGCAGTGCGGGACTAGCGGGAGACACCTACGAGCAGTACTTC.